This section outlines one T cell receptor beta chain sequence together with its context. Its antigen is unknown. From germline, CDR1 is SGHRS and CDR2 YFSETQ. With 3 bases removed from V and 3 bases from J, the gap between germline ends came to 7 bases. The CDR3 is made up of 12 amino acids. The data were produced by immunoSEQ multiplex PCR, yet TCRdb's version contains in-frame clones alone and is incomplete. The data hold about 35,000 clones, with approximately 72% observed a single time. This sample stems from a study of monozygotic twins with cystic fibrosis. Findings and caveats of the study: In this small cohort, shared CDR3 numbers showed no association with age, concordance or disease severity. Co-twins had the most similar V usage for 13 of 16 pairs, J for 8. Monozygotic CF twins shared more identical nucleotide clonotypes than unrelated patients. Clonality was generally low (median approximately 0.0094), higher in the most severe patients.

Sequencing was carried out using blood. The clonotype was recovered from a girl between 5 and 17 years old with cystic fibrosis. The V call is TRBV5-1, the J call TRBJ2-7; possible D gene TRBD1, 5 bases. CDR3 amino acids: CASSSQGYEQYF. The CDR3 DNA is TGCGCCAGCAGCTCCCAGGGCTACGAGCAGTACTTC.